Below, 10 T cell receptor beta chains from the same sample are listed, as sequenced in a study of blood T cell repertoires in COVID-19. TCRdb's table, derived via immunoSEQ multiplex PCR, lists solely in-frame clones and lacks some. The data show approximately 230,000 clones, with about four fifths seen just once and 8.9% held by the top ten. Sequencing was carried out using peripheral blood. The source is a man older than 75 with acute or convalescent COVID-19.

This clone occurred once. The chain couples TRBV29-1 to TRBJ2-7; 13 bases are shared with TRBD2. This CDR3 has 14 amino acids. J gave up 3 bases and V 5 bases, and 4 bases lay outside the gene matches. The V gene's germline CDR1 is SQVTM and CDR2 ANQGSEA. DNA of the CDR3: TGCAGCGTTCGGACTAGCGGGAGAGGCTACGAGCAGTACTTC. This gives the protein CSVRTSGRGYEQYF.

This chain uses TRBV3-1 (or the pseudogene TRBV3-2) with TRBJ2-7, with D possibly matching TRBD1 (5 bases). In germline, CDR1 is LGHDT, CDR2 YNNKEL (reference sequence). Trimming left V 1 base short and J 0 bases short, with 13 bases between. The CDR3 is 16 residues long. CDR3 DNA sequence: TGTGCCAGCAGCCAAGGTTTGCAGGGTAGCTCCTACGAGCAGTACTTC. Amino acid sequence: CASSQGLQGSSYEQYF.

The rearrangement joins TRBV19 to TRBJ2-1, with 7 bases that match TRBD1. The germline V gene has CDR1 LNHDA and CDR2 SQIVND (reference sequence). J was trimmed by 6 bases and V by 6 bases; bases with no gene match: 8. This CDR3 spans 14 amino acids. The CDR3: CASRVDRVVNEQFF. The CDR3 coding sequence is TGTGCCAGTAGGGTTGACAGGGTAGTCAATGAGCAGTTCTTC.

V gene TRBV6-1 combines with J gene TRBJ2-4, with D perhaps matching TRBD2 (6 bases). The V end was cut by 4 bases, the J end by 0 bases, with 16 bases between. Germline assignment: CDR1 MNHNS and CDR2 SASEGT. CDR3 size: 17 residues. The CDR3 nucleotides are TGTGCCAGCAGTGTGACTAGTATAGCGTTAGCCAAAAACATTCAGTACTTC. This translates into CASSVTSIALAKNIQYF.

The gene calls are TRBV29-1 and TRBJ1-2, with TRBD1 matching 10 bases. Germline V lookup: CDR1 SQVTM, CDR2 ANQGSEA. The CDR3 spans 13 residues. V lost 3 bases and J lost 5; bases outside the gene matches: 3. The CDR3 loop reads CSVEGGQGYGYTF. The CDR3 DNA reads as TGCAGCGTTGAGGGGGGACAGGGGTATGGCTACACCTTC.

This chain joins TRBV28 and TRBJ1-3; no clear D. This CDR3 has 15 residues. Germline V gives CDR1 MDHEN, CDR2 SYDVKM. Trimming left V 5 bases short and J 4 bases short, with 15 bases between. CDR3 coding DNA: TGTGCCAGCAGTCCCGCCGGGGTGTCCGGAAACACCATATATTTT. Translating gives CASSPAGVSGNTIYF.

The chain couples TRBV30 to TRBJ2-7; 9 bases agree with TRBD1. Germline V lookup: CDR1 GTSNPN, CDR2 SVGIG (reference sequence). The J segment lost 3 bases and the V segment lost 4 bases, leaving 7 bases of the junction unmatched. The CDR3 runs 14 residues. CDR3 region: CAWKGQGIFYEQYF. Written as DNA, the CDR3 is TGTGCCTGGAAAGGACAGGGGATTTTCTACGAGCAGTACTTC.

The gene calls are TRBV7-2 and TRBJ2-3, with 8 bases that match TRBD2. Germline lookup yields CDR1 SGHTA and CDR2 FQGNSA. The CDR3 runs to 17 residues. The ends lost 1 base at V and 5 bases at J; junction bases unmatched: 11. As DNA, the CDR3 is TGTGCCAGCAGCTTAGGTTGGACGCGGGGGGCCGGAGATACGCAGTATTTT. As protein: CASSLGWTRGAGDTQYF.

This clone was counted once. The chain employs TRBV5-1 and TRBJ2-7; D remains unclear. The V end was cut by 3 bases, the J end by 7 bases, with 17 bases between. Germline CDR1 reads SGHRS; CDR2 reads YFSETQ. The CDR3 extends over 14 amino acids. Here the CDR3 reads CASSYPGSTGEQYF. The CDR3 nucleotides read TGCGCCAGCAGCTACCCGGGTTCCACCGGGGAGCAGTACTTC.

The rearrangement uses TRBV5-6 and TRBJ1-3; no clear D gene. Germline V lookup: CDR1 SGHDT, CDR2 YYEEEE. Trimming removed 4 bases from V and 4 bases from J, with 24 bases in between. The CDR3 has 18 residues. The CDR3 nucleotides read TGTGCCAGCAGCCCTCGTCGATTCGCGGCAGCGAGCGGAAACACCATATATTTT. Translated: CASSPRRFAAASGNTIYF.